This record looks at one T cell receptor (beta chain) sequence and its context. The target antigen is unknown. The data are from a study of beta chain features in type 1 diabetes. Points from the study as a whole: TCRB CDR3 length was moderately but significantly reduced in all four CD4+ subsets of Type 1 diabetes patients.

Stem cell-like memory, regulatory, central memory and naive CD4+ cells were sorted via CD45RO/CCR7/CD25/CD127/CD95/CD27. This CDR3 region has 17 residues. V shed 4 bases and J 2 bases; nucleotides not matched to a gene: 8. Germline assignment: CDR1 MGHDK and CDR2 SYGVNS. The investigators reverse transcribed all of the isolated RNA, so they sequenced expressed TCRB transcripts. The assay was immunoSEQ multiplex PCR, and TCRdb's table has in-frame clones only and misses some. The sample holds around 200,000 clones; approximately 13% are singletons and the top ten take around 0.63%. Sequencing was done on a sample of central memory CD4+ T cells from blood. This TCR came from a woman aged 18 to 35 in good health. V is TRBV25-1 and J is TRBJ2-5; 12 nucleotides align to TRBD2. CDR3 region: CASSARTSGDSQETQYF. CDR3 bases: TGTGCCAGCAGTGCCAGGACTAGCGGGGACTCACAAGAGACCCAGTACTTC. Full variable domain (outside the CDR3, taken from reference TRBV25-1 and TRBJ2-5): EADIYQTPRYLVIGTGKKITLECSQTMGHDKMYWYQQDPGMELHLIHYSYGVNSTEKGDLSSESTVSRIRTEHFPLTLESARPSHTSQYLCASSARTSGDSQETQYFGPGTRLLVL.